One and the same sample provided the 8 T cell receptor beta chains below, sequenced in a study of CD8 T cells in Susac syndrome. With random hexamers, reverse transcription was performed on about 0.45 to 1 ug of RNA. TCRdb independently ran MiXCR on the immunoSEQ multiplex PCR reads; one entry per CDR3 protein. The sample holds 100,000 or so distinct CDR3 sequences, around 90% seen once. Sequencing used CD4+ T cells from PBMCs. The receptors shown here come from a human donor in good health.

The V and J genes are TRBV29-1 and TRBJ2-3; D may be TRBD1 (6 bases). Germline assignment: CDR1 SQVTM and CDR2 ANQGSEA. Trimming stripped 0 bases from V and 9 bases from J, with 22 bases between. There are 16 residues in the CDR3. CDR3 DNA: TGCAGCGTTGAAGATCTAACGGGGACCTCGAGGGGGACGCAGTATTTT. This codes for CSVEDLTGTSRGTQYF.

CDR3 loop: CASSYGQGKADTQYF. CDR3 DNA sequence: TGTGCCAGCAGTTACGGGCAGGGTAAGGCAGATACGCAGTATTTT. The V gene is TRBV6-5, the J gene TRBJ2-3, with D maybe TRBD1 (5 bases). CDR3 size: 15 residues. CDR1 and CDR2 (germline): MNHEY, SVGAGI. The V and J ends lost 2 bases and 4 bases respectively, with 13 bases between them.

J is TRBJ2-1 and V is TRBV6-6; no reliable D call. CDR3 length equals 15 residues. Germline V gene data show CDR1 as MNHNY and CDR2 as SVGAGI (reference sequence). V dropped 2 bases and J dropped 4 bases, with 12 bases sitting between them. The CDR3 DNA reads as TGTGCCAGCAGTTACCCCGGTCCTAATTACAATGAGCAGTTCTTC. As protein: CASSYPGPNYNEQFF.

The chain recombines TRBV5-1 with TRBJ1-1; D unresolved. The germline CDR1 and CDR2 sequences are SGHRS and YFSETQ. Trimming cost V 0 bases and J 3 bases, with 12 bases left between them. The CDR3 is made up of 15 amino acids. CDR3 nucleotides: TGCGCCAGCAGCTTGGAGGCAGGAGGGTACACTGAAGCTTTCTTT. Translating it yields CASSLEAGGYTEAFF.

The V call is TRBV29-1, the J call TRBJ2-5; 14 nucleotides line up with TRBD2. Germline trimming cut 6 bases from V and 5 bases from J; bases unmatched to any gene: 20. Germline assignment: CDR1 SQVTM and CDR2 ANQGSEA. This CDR3 spans 19 amino acids. DNA for the CDR3: TGCAGCGTCTACGGACATAGACTAGCGGGAGGGCCCAGACGGGAGACCCAGTACTTC. Protein: CSVYGHRLAGGPRRETQYF.

The chain couples TRBV20-1 to TRBJ2-7; TRBD2 matches at 12 bases. The J segment lost 6 bases and the V segment lost 3 bases, leaving 6 bases of the junction unmatched. The CDR3 has 14 residues. Germline V gives CDR1 DFQATT, CDR2 SNEGSKA (reference sequence). The CDR3 loop is CSARMTSGRSEQYF. The CDR3 DNA sequence: TGCAGTGCTAGGATGACTAGCGGGAGAAGCGAGCAGTACTTC.

V usage is TRBV19 and J usage is TRBJ2-1; D might be TRBD1 or TRBD2, each matching 6 bases. Trimming pared 7 bases from V and 7 bases from J, leaving 23 bases between. This CDR3 is built from 16 residues. From germline, CDR1 is LNHDA and CDR2 SQIVND (reference sequence). CDR3: CASTFSQGRKTNEQFF. DNA of the CDR3: TGTGCCAGTACCTTTAGTCAGGGGAGGAAAACAAATGAGCAGTTCTTC.

The count of this clonotype is one. The rearrangement uses TRBV5-1 and TRBJ1-1; tentatively, D is TRBD1 (6 bases). Germline-derived CDR1 and CDR2 are SGHRS and YFSETQ. This CDR3 is 15 amino acids long. V lost 4 bases and J lost 3, with 16 bases in between. The DNA for the CDR3 is TGCGCCAGCAGCGCGGGAGGGGGGCTGGACACTGAAGCTTTCTTT. It specifies CASSAGGGLDTEAFF.